This T cell receptor beta chain stems from a study of blood T cell repertoires in COVID-19. This CDR3 is built from 16 residues. CDR1 LGHDT and CDR2 YNNKEL come from the germline V gene (reference sequence). V lost 0 bases and J lost 5; bases outside the gene matches: 9. Generated by immunoSEQ multiplex PCR, the TCRdb table keeps only in-frame clones and is missing some. The profile shows approximately 260,000 clones, 86% of them singletons. This clone turned up a few times. This TCR was recovered from a man in his late teens or twenties with active or convalescent COVID-19. The sample consisted of peripheral blood. The rearrangement links TRBV3-1 (or the pseudogene TRBV3-2) to TRBJ1-2, with 7 bases that match TRBD1. This CDR3 is CASSQEATGEAYGYTF. In nucleotides, the CDR3 is TGTGCCAGCAGCCAAGAGGCCACAGGGGAGGCGTATGGCTACACCTTC.